The T cell receptor beta chain described here comes from a study of blood T cell repertoires in COVID-19. Study as a whole: Whether acute or convalescent, the COVID-19 samples came from the United States, Italy and Spain. In each case, the material was cDNA or gDNA derived from T cells, B-cell-depleted T cells, or PBMCs.

Per the original data handling: Cell counts per sample came from amplifying reference gene primers. TCRdb's table, derived via immunoSEQ multiplex PCR, lists solely in-frame clones and lacks some. V and J calls and clone size come straight from that table; D and trimming were deduced from the DNA. This table has 200,000 to 250,000 clones, more than 75% appearing once. The CDR3 spans 14 residues. Per germline, CDR1 SNHLY and CDR2 FYNNEI. The V end was cut by 9 bases, the J end by 2 bases, with 14 bases between. The sample consisted of peripheral blood. V usage is TRBV2 and J usage is TRBJ1-5; perhaps TRBD1 as D (6 bases). The TCR comes from a woman of 80 years or more with COVID-19, enrolled during active disease. CDR3 DNA sequence: TGTGCCAGTGGAGGAGGGGGGGGCAATCAGCCCCAGCATTTT. Encoded protein: CASGGGGGNQPQHF.